What follows describes a single T cell receptor (beta chain). This entry is derived from a study of shared clonotypes between healthy human individuals. Terminally differentiated effector memory CD45RA+ cells were excluded by CCR7 positive selection of CD45RO-negative cells. Method: immunoSEQ multiplex PCR; TCRdb's copy keeps in-frame clones and lacks some. Found here are millions of clones, roughly 95% of them singletons; the top ten hold 0.85% to 1.2%. Germline CDR1 is SGHNT and CDR2 is YYREEE (reference sequence). CDR3 length equals 16 residues. The V end was cut by 4 bases, the J end by 7 bases, with 18 bases between.

The receptor comes from a man aged 18 to 35 in good health. Material for sequencing was naive CD8+ T cells sorted from blood. This chain joins TRBV5-4 and TRBJ1-6, with D possibly matching TRBD1 (6 bases). The CDR3 protein is CASSVDSQVSNSPLHF. The CDR3 DNA sequence: TGTGCCAGCAGCGTGGACAGCCAAGTAAGCAATTCACCCCTCCACTTT.